This TCR beta chain was sequenced in a study of T cells in Graves' hyperthyroidism and ophthalmopathy (dated 2019 in TCRdb). Study-level background: Peripheral blood was sampled at the time of initial diagnosis, prior to any treatment. To identify distinguishing TCR V-J signatures, a discovery cohort of about a hundred patients was used, comprising 40 to 45 with Graves' ophthalmopathy and around 60 with stable Graves' hyperthyroidism. Whether ophthalmopathy could be predicted prospectively was tested in an independent validation cohort made up of about 18 hyperthyroidism patients plus 17 patients who later progressed to ophthalmopathy. The 100 or so discovery patients were divided at random into training and test sets in a 7:3 ratio. The study also compared thyroid tissue and blood T-cell repertoires from more than 5 Graves' hyperthyroidism patients. After blood sampling, hyperthyroidism patients were treated with methimazole at a starting dose of 30 mg daily, and ophthalmopathy patients were treated with high-dose intravenous methylprednisolone. The paper reports TCR Vbeta CDR3 sequencing of 135 peripheral blood samples: around 45 ophthalmopathy, fewer than 85 hyperthyroidism and around 17 progressor patients.

Points on this clonotype: Its antigen target is currently unknown. Per-base qualities were not stored, and no clone one base away is much larger.

The CDR3, cysteine through phenylalanine, is 15 amino acids long. Only the CDR3 region is kept as DNA, spanning 45 bases read in frame from base 1. V is pared back by 6 bases and J by 1 base, with 15 bases lying between the germline termini. According to the germline V gene, CDR1 reads MDHEN and CDR2 reads SYDVKM. Broader findings and caveats from the paper: Sample size was not statistically predetermined, and blinding of investigators to group allocation was not performed. Most expanded thyroid clonotypes (frequency above 0.001) were also detected in blood, a finding suggesting that blood repertoires may reflect thyroid immune responses. During validation, the model predicted progression to ophthalmopathy a median of roughly 7.1 months ahead of onset, with 60% to 71% sensitivity and less than 85% specificity. A model built on a 13 V-J signature distinguished ophthalmopathy from stable hyperthyroidism, reaching about 88% sensitivity and 81% to 83% specificity in cross-validation and 80%/75% in testing.

Amplification of TCR beta CDR3 regions was carried out from RNA transcripts. The first round of RT-PCR for the TCR CDR3 was performed with the HTBI primer set and the Qiagen OneStep RT-PCR kit. The libraries were constructed in a second round of multiplex PCR and then size-selected and purified. The libraries were sequenced on an Illumina HiSeq2000 using paired-end 100 bp reads. The authors' pipeline ran thus. Raw data were processed with SOAPnuke, discarding reads with adapters, uncalled bases, mean Phred below 15, or no exact constant-primer or identifier match. COPE v1.2.5 was used to merge the high-quality paired reads, and each unique nucleotide sequence was defined as a clonotype. MiTCR v1.1 was used to align the clonotypes against IMGT TRBV, TRBD and TRBJ reference segments. Analysis was restricted to V-J combinations with a frequency above 0.0001, which covered about 99% of repertoires. The TCS score was defined as F50 (clonal expansion) divided by E x V (chaos), with BLOSUM62-based TCRdist calculated between CDR3 peptides within each V-J. Welch's t-statistics and random forest reduced some 510 V-J features to 10 to 15, which were used in a naive Bayes classifier (R e1071). The public reads were reanalyzed by TCRdb: fastp trimming at Q25, MiXCR alignment, in-frame beta chains only. Here each entry gathers all rows of one CDR3 protein and keeps the most common genes and DNA. TCRdb, not the original authors, processed these V and J calls. This sample comprises roughly 740,000 distinct CDR3 sequences, about 15% of them detected only once. Together, the top ten hold approximately 8.4% of the sample.

Graves' hyperthyroidism was defined as stable when no progression to ophthalmopathy occurred over 18 months of follow-up. Hyperthyroidism patients were newly diagnosed, had a disease duration of under 2 months, and were aged 18 to 65 years. Any patient with an uncontrolled infection, another autoimmune disease, pregnancy or lactation was excluded. Diagnoses were based on clinical symptoms, serum thyroxine and TRAb, thyroid ultrasound and orbital computed tomography. PBMCs were separated from 10 ml of fresh peripheral blood using Ficoll-Paque density gradient centrifugation. Trizol reagent was used to extract total RNA, and RNA quality was then checked on an Agilent 2100 Bioanalyzer.

This sequence was found in a man aged 18 to 29 with Graves' hyperthyroidism. The sequencing sample was made of blood. Recombination linked TRBV28 to TRBJ2-5, and possibly TRBD1, on 5 matching bases. The base sequence is TGTGCCAGCAGCCAAAAAGAAAGGGGCCAAGAGACCCAGTACTTC. This codes for CASSQKERGQETQYF.